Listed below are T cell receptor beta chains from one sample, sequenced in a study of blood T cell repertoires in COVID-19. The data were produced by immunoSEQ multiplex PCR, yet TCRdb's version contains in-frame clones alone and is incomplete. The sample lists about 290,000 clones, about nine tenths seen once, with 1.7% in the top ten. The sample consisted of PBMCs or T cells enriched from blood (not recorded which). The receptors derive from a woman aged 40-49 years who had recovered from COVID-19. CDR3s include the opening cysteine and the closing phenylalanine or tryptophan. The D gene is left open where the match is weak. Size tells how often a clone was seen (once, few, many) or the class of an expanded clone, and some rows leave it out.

CDR3nt: TGTGCCAGCAGCCGTTGGACAGGTGTTAATGAAAAACTGTTTTTT
CDR3aa: CASSRWTGVNEKLFF
v_gene: TRBV7-9
j_gene: TRBJ1-4
abundance: NA
d_gene: TRBD1

CDR3nt: TGTGCCAGCAGCGGACTAGCGCCTAGCACAGATACGCAGTATTTT
CDR3aa: CASSGLAPSTDTQYF
v_gene: TRBV2
j_gene: TRBJ2-3
abundance: NA
d_gene: TRBD2

CDR3nt: TGTGCCAGCAGCCTCACCAGATTGAATCAGCCCCAGCATTTT
CDR3aa: CASSLTRLNQPQHF
v_gene: TRBV7-2
j_gene: TRBJ1-5
abundance: NA
d_gene: NA

CDR3nt: TGTGCCAGTACGCTGGGAGGTGGACAAAGCAATCAGCCCCAGCATTTT
CDR3aa: CASTLGGGQSNQPQHF
v_gene: TRBV19
j_gene: TRBJ1-5
abundance: NA
d_gene: NA

CDR3nt: TGTGCCACCAGCAGAGACCCCTCCGGGGGTGAAAAACTGTTTTTT
CDR3aa: CATSRDPSGGEKLFF
v_gene: TRBV15
j_gene: TRBJ1-4
abundance: NA
d_gene: NA

CDR3nt: TGTGCCAGCAGCTTAGGCGGGACTGGAAACACCATATATTTT
CDR3aa: CASSLGGTGNTIYF
v_gene: TRBV7-2
j_gene: TRBJ1-3
abundance: NA
d_gene: NA

CDR3nt: TGCGCCAGCAGCCAAGACCCCACGGGGGGGCCATACGAGCAGTACTTC
CDR3aa: CASSQDPTGGPYEQYF
v_gene: TRBV4-1
j_gene: TRBJ2-7
abundance: NA
d_gene: TRBD2

CDR3nt: TGTGCCAGTAGTGGCGGACAGGGAGGCTACGAGCAGTACTTC
CDR3aa: CASSGGQGGYEQYF
v_gene: TRBV19
j_gene: TRBJ2-7
abundance: NA
d_gene: TRBD1

CDR3nt: TGTGCCACCAGCCGCTCGAGGGGGCAGCCCCAGCATTTT
CDR3aa: CATSRSRGQPQHF
v_gene: TRBV15
j_gene: TRBJ1-5
abundance: NA
d_gene: NA

CDR3nt: TGTGCCAGCAGTTTCCCGGGGAGGGGGAACACCGGGGAGCTGTTTTTT
CDR3aa: CASSFPGRGNTGELFF
v_gene: TRBV27
j_gene: TRBJ2-2
abundance: NA
d_gene: TRBD2

CDR3nt: TGTGCCAGCAGCTTAGTTACGGTTCGAACGGCCGGGGAGCTGTTTTTT
CDR3aa: CASSLVTVRTAGELFF
v_gene: TRBV7-2
j_gene: TRBJ2-2
abundance: NA
d_gene: NA

CDR3nt: TGTGCCAGCAGTTACGACAGACAAGTAGACGCTTTCTTT
CDR3aa: CASSYDRQVDAFF
v_gene: TRBV6-6
j_gene: TRBJ1-1
abundance: NA
d_gene: NA

CDR3nt: TGTGCCAGCAGCCGGACGGGGGTTGAGCAGTTCTTC
CDR3aa: CASSRTGVEQFF
v_gene: TRBV5-8
j_gene: TRBJ2-1
abundance: few
d_gene: NA

CDR3nt: TGCGCCAGCAGCTTGGTTGGAGAAGCGCAAGAGACCCAGTACTTC
CDR3aa: CASSLVGEAQETQYF
v_gene: TRBV5-1
j_gene: TRBJ2-5
abundance: NA
d_gene: NA